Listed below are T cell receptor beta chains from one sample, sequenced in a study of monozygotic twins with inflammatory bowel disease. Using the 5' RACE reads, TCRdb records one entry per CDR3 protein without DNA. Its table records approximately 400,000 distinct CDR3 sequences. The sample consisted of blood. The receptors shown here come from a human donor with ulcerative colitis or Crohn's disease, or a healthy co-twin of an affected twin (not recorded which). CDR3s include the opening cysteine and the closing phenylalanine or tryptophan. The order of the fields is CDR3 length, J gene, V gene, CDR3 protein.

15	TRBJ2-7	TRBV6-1	CASSPANGALNEQYF
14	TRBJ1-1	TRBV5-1	CASSLGPLGTEAFF
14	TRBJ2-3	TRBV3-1	CASKTSGGRDTQYF
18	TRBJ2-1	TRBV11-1	CASSPFQGGPNSYNEQFF
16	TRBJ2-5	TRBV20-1	CSAREGAGGPLASQYF
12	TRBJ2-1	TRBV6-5	CASRARGSEQFF
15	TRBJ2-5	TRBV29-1	CSVEVSGDSKETQYF
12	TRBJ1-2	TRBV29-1	CSVEVRVGGYTF
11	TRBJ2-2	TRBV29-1	CSAVVGGELFF
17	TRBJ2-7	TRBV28	CASSPTGTGAGFDEQYF
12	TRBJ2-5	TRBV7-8	CASSSDSGTQYF
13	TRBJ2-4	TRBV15	CATMGSGKNMQYF
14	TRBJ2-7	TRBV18	CASSQRQSSYEQYF
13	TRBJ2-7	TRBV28	CASSLERGYEQYF
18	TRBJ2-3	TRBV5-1	CASSSGLAGGQGTDTQYF
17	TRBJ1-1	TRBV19	CASLRPGTGDLNTEAFF
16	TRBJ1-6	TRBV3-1	CASSQETRRKNSPLHF
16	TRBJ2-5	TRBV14	CASSHLPGQGKETQYF
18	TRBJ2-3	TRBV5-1	CASKKSSGGAPSTDTQYF
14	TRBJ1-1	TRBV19	CASSKHGMNTEAFF
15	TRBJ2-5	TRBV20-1	CSARSGTVRQETQYF
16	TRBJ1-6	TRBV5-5	CASSLDDSRGRSPLHF
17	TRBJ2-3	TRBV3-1	CASSPWGDGRGTDTQYF
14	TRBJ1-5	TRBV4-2	CASSQDRRDQPQHF
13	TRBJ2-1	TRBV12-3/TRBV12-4	CASSLRLYNEQFF
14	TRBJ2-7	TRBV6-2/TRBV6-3	CASSYGVPFYEQYF
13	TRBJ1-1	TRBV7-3	CASSLEGVGEAFF
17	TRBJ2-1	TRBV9	CASSGGSGGGRNNEQFF
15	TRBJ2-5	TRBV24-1	CATSASGGPQETQYF
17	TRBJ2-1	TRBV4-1	CASSQEPMALTINEQFF
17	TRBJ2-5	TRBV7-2	CASSLASLAGGRETQYF
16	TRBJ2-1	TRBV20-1	CSARGPGEWSYNEQFF
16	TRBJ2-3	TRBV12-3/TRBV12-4	CASSLGSDLWADTQYF
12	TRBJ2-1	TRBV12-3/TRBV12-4	CASSSFLGEQFF
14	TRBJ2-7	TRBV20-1	CSAGSGRATYEQYF
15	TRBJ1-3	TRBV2	CASSEQRISGNTIYF
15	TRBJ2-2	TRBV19	CASSIREVGTGELFF
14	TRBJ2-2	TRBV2	CASRATVNTGELFF
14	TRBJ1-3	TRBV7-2	CASSLTGKGNTIYF
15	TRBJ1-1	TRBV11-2	CASSSQAVGNTEAFF
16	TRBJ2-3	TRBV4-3	CASSQDGGGLTDTQYF
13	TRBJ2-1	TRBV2	CASVQGESNEQFF
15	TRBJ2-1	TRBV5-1	CASSTQGGDYNEQFF
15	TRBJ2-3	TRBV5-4	CASSFDGIITDTQYF
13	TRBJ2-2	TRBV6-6	CASSNDAGGELFF
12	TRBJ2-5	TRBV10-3	CATRRSQETQYF
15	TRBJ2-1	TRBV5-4	CASSLDGQGVYEQFF
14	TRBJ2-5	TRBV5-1	CASSLQAEQETQYF
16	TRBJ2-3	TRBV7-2	CASSLLAGGITDTQYF
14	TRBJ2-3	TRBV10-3	CATTGTGGTDTQYF
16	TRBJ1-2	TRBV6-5	CASSYGLMGHGYGYTF
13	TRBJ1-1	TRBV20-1	CSARGDFDTEAFF
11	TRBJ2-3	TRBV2	CASLETDTQYF
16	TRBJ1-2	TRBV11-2	CASSSIVARSAGGYTF
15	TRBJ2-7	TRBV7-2	CASSLDRGGWYEQYF
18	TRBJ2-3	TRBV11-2	CASSSPGLAGAWGDTQYF
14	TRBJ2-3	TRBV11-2	CASSLEVGRDTQYF
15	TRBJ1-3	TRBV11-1	CASSSTGTSGNTIYF
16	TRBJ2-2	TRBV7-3	CASSLGQGTHTGELFF